The entry below gives a single T cell receptor (beta chain) sequence along with its context. The table came from immunoSEQ multiplex PCR; TCRdb's copy has only in-frame clones and leaves some out. The repertoire includes about 180,000 clones, approximately 87% of them detected once, and around 2.5% sits in the top ten. This specimen belongs to a study of blood T cell repertoires in COVID-19. Sequencing input: peripheral blood. The receptor comes from a man between 40 and 49 years old with active or convalescent COVID-19.

CDR3 amino acids: CASSIQGRETQYF. The CDR3 coding sequence is TGTGCCAGCAGCATACAGGGAAGGGAGACCCAGTACTTC. This sequence joins TRBV11-1 and TRBJ2-5; weak D call: TRBD1 (6 bases). The germline CDR1 and CDR2 sequences are SGHAT and FQDESV (reference sequence). This CDR3 region has 13 residues. The V end lost 5 bases, the J end lost 5 bases, and 12 bases lay between the germline ends. The whole variable domain, remainder taken from reference TRBV11-1 and TRBJ2-5, is EAEVAQSPRYKITEKSQAVAFWCDPISGHATLYWYRQILGQGPELLVQFQDESVVDDSQLPKDRFSAERLKGVDSTLKIQPAELGDSAMYLCASSIQGRETQYFGPGTRLLVL.